The rows below give T cell receptor beta chains drawn from one sample of a study of blood T cell repertoires in COVID-19. Sequenced by immunoSEQ multiplex PCR; TCRdb stores in-frame clones only, minus some. The sample contains 200,000 to 250,000 clones, around 90% of which appear only once. Sequencing was done on a sample of PBMCs or T cells enriched from blood (not recorded which). The receptors come from a young man who had been exposed to COVID-19. Each CDR3 is given with its conserved first and last residue. Each record gives: V gene, D gene, J gene, clone size, CDR3 protein, CDR3 DNA. The D gene is left open where the match is weak. Size values are once, few and many counts, or a class for expanded clones, and some rows have none.

v_gene: TRBV19
d_gene: -
j_gene: TRBJ2-1
abundance: -
CDR3aa: CASSVTGGVDNEQFF
CDR3nt: TGTGCCAGTAGTGTCACAGGGGGGGTGGACAATGAGCAGTTCTTC

v_gene: TRBV24-1
d_gene: TRBD2
j_gene: TRBJ2-5
abundance: -
CDR3aa: CATSDGTSGHQETQYF
CDR3nt: TGTGCCACCAGTGATGGAACTAGCGGGCACCAAGAGACCCAGTACTTC

v_gene: TRBV7-2
d_gene: -
j_gene: TRBJ2-3
abundance: -
CDR3aa: CASSFRELRTQYF
CDR3nt: TGTGCCAGCAGCTTCAGGGAATTGAGAACGCAGTATTTT

v_gene: TRBV7-3
d_gene: TRBD2
j_gene: TRBJ2-7
abundance: -
CDR3aa: CASSPTVGGTEQYF
CDR3nt: TGTGCCAGCAGCCCCACGGTCGGGGGGACCGAGCAGTACTTC

v_gene: TRBV10-1
d_gene: TRBD1
j_gene: TRBJ2-4
abundance: -
CDR3aa: CASTSGTGRFLPESKNIQYF
CDR3nt: TGCGCCAGCACTTCCGGGACAGGACGATTTCTACCCGAGTCCAAAAACATTCAGTACTTC

v_gene: TRBV19
d_gene: TRBD1
j_gene: TRBJ1-2
abundance: -
CDR3aa: CASSVGQARNYGYTF
CDR3nt: TGTGCCAGTAGTGTTGGACAGGCGCGTAACTATGGCTACACCTTC

v_gene: TRBV4-2
d_gene: -
j_gene: TRBJ2-5
abundance: -
CDR3aa: CASSAQAGETQYF
CDR3nt: TGTGCCAGCAGCGCACAAGCAGGGGAGACCCAGTACTTC

v_gene: TRBV6-5
d_gene: -
j_gene: TRBJ1-2
abundance: once
CDR3aa: CASSYAGRSGYTF
CDR3nt: TGTGCCAGCAGTTACGCAGGGAGGAGTGGCTACACCTTC

v_gene: TRBV4-1
d_gene: TRBD1
j_gene: TRBJ1-1
abundance: -
CDR3aa: CASSQVFDRVGSEAFF
CDR3nt: TGCGCCAGCAGCCAAGTATTTGACAGGGTAGGGTCTGAAGCTTTCTTT

v_gene: TRBV7-9
d_gene: TRBD2
j_gene: TRBJ2-3
abundance: -
CDR3aa: CASSFRRTSGVDTQYF
CDR3nt: TGTGCCAGCAGCTTTCGGCGGACTAGCGGGGTAGATACGCAGTATTTT

v_gene: TRBV9
d_gene: -
j_gene: TRBJ2-2
abundance: -
CDR3aa: CASSGGTTNTGELFF
CDR3nt: TGTGCCAGCAGCGGGGGGACAACGAACACCGGGGAGCTGTTTTTT